Listed here are 24 T cell receptor beta chains from one sample, sequenced in a study of Ad26.COV2.S vaccination and SARS-CoV-2 variants (dated by TCRdb to the early 2020s). The method was the immunoSEQ multiplex PCR assay. This is the immuneACCESS table as TCRdb keeps it, with only in-frame sequences that have V and J called. A part of the clones is gone; compared with another copy, unresolved V genes explain less than half, and the rest is unexplained. The sample includes roughly 700,000 clones, with more than 80% observed a single time. Approximately 1.5% of the sample is in the top ten clones. The treatment or condition label corresponds to: 15 to 20 received Ad26.COV2.S at low or high dose, single or two shots; roughly 5 received placebo; per-sample allocation not given. Repertoires of vaccine and placebo recipients were sequenced from samples taken on day 63 after the first injection. The sample consisted of peripheral blood, taken in a trial of Ad26.COV2.S vaccine versus placebo. The source is a person aged 18 to 65 who received the Ad26.COV2.S COVID-19 vaccine or a placebo.

V and J are TRBV5-1 and TRBJ1-2; D uncertain. V lost 3 bases to trimming and J lost 8 bases, with 14 bases between them. In germline, CDR1 is SGHRS, CDR2 YFSETQ. This CDR3 is built from 13 residues. The CDR3, as DNA: TGCGCCAGCAGCTCCGAGGGCACCACCGGCTACACCTTC. Amino acid sequence: CASSSEGTTGYTF.

The rearrangement links TRBV18 to TRBJ1-1, with 9 bases that match TRBD1. In germline, CDR1 is KGHSH, CDR2 LQKENI. The CDR3 consists of 15 residues. The V segment lost 2 bases and the J segment 6 bases; nucleotides outside the gene matches: 7. CDR3 nucleotide sequence: TGTGCCAGCTCACCAGTCCCGGGACAGGGTTCTGAAGCTTTCTTT. It encodes CASSPVPGQGSEAFF.

The chain's CDR3 is CATSDSGLAGTYNEQFF. The DNA of the CDR3 is TGTGCCACCAGTGATTCCGGACTAGCGGGGACCTACAATGAGCAGTTCTTC. This chain links TRBV24-1 with TRBJ2-1; 12 nucleotides agree with TRBD2. The V gene's germline CDR1 is KGHDR and CDR2 SFDVKD. Trimming at V came to 2 bases and at J to 2 bases, leaving 3 bases not matched to a gene. CDR3 length: 17 residues.

Only one count was recorded for this clone. V is TRBV7-9 and J is TRBJ2-1; D perhaps matches TRBD1 (6 bases). This CDR3 is 13 amino acids long. The germline V and J ends were trimmed by 5 bases and 9 bases, with 14 bases remaining between them. CDR1 and CDR2 from the germline V gene are SEHNR and FQNEAQ (reference sequence). The CDR3 DNA follows: TGTGCCAGCAGCCTCCGGACAGTCGCTGAGCAGTTCTTC. This gives the protein CASSLRTVAEQFF.

This rearrangement joins TRBV10-1 to TRBJ2-3; 8 positions match TRBD2. The CDR3 spans 13 residues. In germline, CDR1 is WNHNN, CDR2 SYGVQD (reference sequence). Trimming took 8 bases from V and 3 from J; bases not matched to a gene: 4. CDR3 sequence reads: CASRSGRTDTQYF. Written as DNA, the CDR3 is TGCGCCAGCCGGAGCGGGAGAACAGATACGCAGTATTTT.

The gene calls are TRBV2 and TRBJ1-5, with no clear D. Germline CDR1 SNHLY, CDR2 FYNNEI. The CDR3 runs to 15 residues. The ends were cut back, 6 bases at V and 0 bases at J, with 12 bases in the middle. DNA for the CDR3: TGTGCCAGCAGCCTAGGAAGAAATAGCAATCAGCCCCAGCATTTT. This sequence encodes CASSLGRNSNQPQHF.

The V call is TRBV19, the J call TRBJ1-6, with D perhaps matching TRBD1 (6 bases). This CDR3 has 15 residues. Germline V gene lookup returns CDR1 LNHDA and CDR2 SQIVND (reference sequence). V was trimmed by 3 bases and J by 8 bases, leaving 14 bases between them. The CDR3 is CASSINRVSDSPLHF. As DNA, the CDR3 is TGTGCCAGTAGTATCAACAGGGTATCGGATTCACCCCTCCACTTT.

The chain uses TRBV2 and TRBJ2-3; 7 bases fit TRBD2. This CDR3 region has 14 residues. V lost 8 bases, J lost 4 bases, and 9 bases stayed unmatched. Germline CDR1 is SNHLY and CDR2 is FYNNEI. This CDR3 is CASSGLVTSDTQYF. Here the CDR3 DNA reads TGTGCCAGCTCCGGACTAGTTACTTCAGATACGCAGTATTTT.

As for this clone: One end of the junction fails to match germline, which may point to a read error. CDR3 sequence (DNA): TGTGCCAGCAGTCCGGCGATAGGCTTTTGGGCCTTT. It yields the protein CASSPAIGFWAF. The chain uses TRBV6-5 and TRBJ1-1; D gene unclear. The germline V gene has CDR1 MNHEY and CDR2 SVGAGI. The CDR3 totals 12 residues.

This clone was seen a few times. This chain connects TRBV4-2 to TRBJ1-1, with D possibly being TRBD1 (5 bases). V lost 3 bases to trimming and J lost 8 bases, with 13 bases between them. The CDR3 runs 13 residues. Germline assignment: CDR1 LGHNA and CDR2 YNFKEQ. As DNA, the CDR3 is TGTGCCAGCAGCCACCTCGTGGGGGTAGAAGCTTTCTTT. Protein product: CASSHLVGVEAFF.

This clone has only a few counts. J is TRBJ2-3 and V is TRBV4-3; D gene ambiguous. The CDR3 consists of 15 residues. Trimming stripped 1 base from V and 0 bases from J, with 8 bases between. Germline V CDR1 and CDR2: LGHNA, YSLEER. CDR3 in DNA: TGCGCCAGCAGCCAAGCATTTGCTAGCACAGATACGCAGTATTTT. Amino acid sequence: CASSQAFASTDTQYF.

The chain is built from TRBV27 and TRBJ2-1; 13 positions agree with TRBD2. V trimming: 6 bases; J trimming: 3 bases; junction bases outside the gene matches: 5. Per germline, CDR1 MNHEY and CDR2 SMNVEV (reference sequence). CDR3 length: 16 residues. CDR3 DNA: TGTGCCAGCAGCCCGGGACTAGCGGGGTTCTACAATGAGCAGTTCTTC. Its translation is CASSPGLAGFYNEQFF.

The rearrangement joins TRBV6-6 to TRBJ2-1, with 7 bases fitting TRBD2. CDR3 size: 16 residues. Germline V gives CDR1 MNHNY, CDR2 SVGAGI (reference sequence). The V gene end was trimmed by 6 bases and the J gene end by 0 bases; junction bases not matched to a gene: 8. The DNA of the CDR3 is TGTGCCAGCAGAAGCCGGGACTACAGCTCCTACAATGAGCAGTTCTTC. Translated, it gives CASRSRDYSSYNEQFF.

The genes are TRBV24-1 and TRBJ1-5; TRBD1 is a possible D gene (5 bases). Germline CDR1 and CDR2: KGHDR and SFDVKD. Between the trimmed V and J ends, which lost 3 bases and 0 bases, there was a span of 11 bases. This CDR3 is built from 16 residues. The CDR3 spells CATSDPLGGSNQPQHF. Here the CDR3 DNA reads TGTGCCACCAGTGATCCCCTTGGGGGTAGCAATCAGCCCCAGCATTTT.

V is TRBV24-1 and J is TRBJ2-7; TRBD1 aligns across 9 bases. This CDR3 is 15 amino acids long. Germline V gene sequence: CDR1 KGHDR, CDR2 SFDVKD. With 7 bases clipped from V and 5 bases from J, the junction kept 11 bases outside the gene matches. DNA for the CDR3: TGTGCCACCAGCCTCGCCGGGACAGGGCACAACGAGCAGTACTTC. Protein: CATSLAGTGHNEQYF.

CDR3 sequence reads: CASSLRDRDYEQYF. In nucleotides, the CDR3 is TGTGCCAGCAGCTTACGGGACAGGGACTACGAGCAGTACTTC. This chain connects TRBV7-9 to TRBJ2-7; TRBD1 aligns across 9 bases. Germline V gene sequence: CDR1 SEHNR, CDR2 FQNEAQ (reference sequence). This CDR3 comprises 14 residues. With V trimmed by 2 bases and J by 3 bases, 2 bases remained unmatched. Using reference TRBV7-9 and TRBJ2-7 for the parts outside the CDR3, the full variable domain is DTGVSQNPRHKITKRGQNVTFRCDPISEHNRLYWYRQTLGQGPEFLTYFQNEAQLEKSRLLSDRFSAERPKGSFSTLEIQRTEQGDSAMYLCASSLRDRDYEQYFGPGTRLTVT.

Only a few counts were recorded for this clone. V and J are TRBV6-5 and TRBJ2-7; 11 bases align to TRBD1. The CDR3 totals 14 residues. Germline CDR1 and CDR2: MNHEY and SVGAGI. V trimming: 8 bases; J trimming: 1 base; junction bases outside the gene matches: 4. CDR3 DNA sequence: TGTGCCAGCGCCGGGACAGGGGGATCCTACGAGCAGTACTTC. Translated, it gives CASAGTGGSYEQYF.

The CDR3 reads CSDRGGDYGYTF. Here the CDR3 DNA reads TGCAGCGACCGAGGTGGCGACTATGGCTACACCTTC. The rearrangement joins TRBV29-1 to TRBJ1-2; D not resolved. V was pared by 7 bases and J by 3 bases, with 12 bases between. CDR1 and CDR2 from the germline V gene are SQVTM and ANQGSEA. This CDR3 spans 12 amino acids.

V and J are TRBV30 and TRBJ2-5; no reliable D call. V was pared by 0 bases and J by 2 bases, with 7 bases between. CDR1 is GTSNPN, CDR2 SVGIG, per germline (reference sequence). The CDR3 extends over 13 amino acids. The CDR3 DNA sequence: TGTGCCTGGAGTGTACAACAGCAAGAGACCCAGTACTTC. This encodes CAWSVQQQETQYF. Supplemented by reference TRBV30 and TRBJ2-5, the full variable domain reads SQTIHQWPATLVQPVGSPLSLECTVEGTSNPNLYWYRQAAGRGLQLLFYSVGIGQISSEVPQNLSASRPQDRQFILSSKKLLLSDSGFYLCAWSVQQQETQYFGPGTRLLVL.

The chain recombines TRBV24-1 with TRBJ1-5; unclear D gene. Germline-derived CDR1 and CDR2 are KGHDR and SFDVKD. The V end was cut by 4 bases, the J end by 7 bases, with 7 bases between. The CDR3 totals 12 residues. CDR3: CATSEYGQPQHF. CDR3 DNA: TGTGCCACCAGTGAATACGGACAGCCCCAGCATTTT.

This sequence joins TRBV6-2 or TRBV6-3 and TRBJ2-7, with 9 bases identical to TRBD2. Germline values: CDR1 MNHEY, CDR2 SVGEGT. V was pared by 2 bases and J by 2 bases, with 4 bases of the junction left unmatched. The CDR3 is 15 amino acids. CDR3 sequence reads: CASSYTAGGTYEQYF. The CDR3 coding sequence is TGTGCCAGCAGTTACACAGCGGGGGGAACCTACGAGCAGTACTTC.

The rearrangement joins TRBV29-1 to TRBJ2-6; D is perhaps TRBD1 or TRBD2 (5 bases each). This CDR3 region has 13 residues. Germline V lookup: CDR1 SQVTM, CDR2 ANQGSEA. Trimming removed 6 bases from V and 4 bases from J, with 10 bases in between. The CDR3 spells CSVGAAGANVLTF. The CDR3 region has the DNA TGCAGCGTCGGGGCAGCGGGGGCCAACGTCCTGACTTTC.

This clone was seen a few times. The V gene is TRBV10-3, the J gene TRBJ1-1; TRBD1 is a possible D gene (6 bases). Looked up from germline, CDR1 is ENHRY and CDR2 is SYGVKD. CDR3 length equals 12 residues. V lost 7 bases, J lost 2 bases, and 8 bases lay in between. CDR3 sequence (DNA): TGTGCCATCATGGGGACAAACACTGAAGCTTTCTTT. This encodes CAIMGTNTEAFF.

This sequence joins TRBV9 and TRBJ2-3, with 11 bases lining up with TRBD1. J was trimmed by 3 bases and V by 4 bases; bases with no gene match: 1. Germline CDR1 reads SGDLS; CDR2 reads YYNGEE. The CDR3 loop spans 14 amino acids. In DNA form, the CDR3 reads TGTGCCAGCAGCCGGGACAGGGGGACAGATACGCAGTATTTT. This codes for CASSRDRGTDTQYF.